This is a list of T cell receptor beta chains from one sample in a study of monozygotic twins with inflammatory bowel disease. TCRdb reprocessed the 5' RACE reads, with one entry per CDR3 protein and no DNA. The sample has approximately 45,000 distinct CDR3 sequences. Input material: blood. These TCRs come from a human donor with ulcerative colitis or Crohn's disease, or a healthy co-twin of an affected twin (not recorded which). The CDR3 runs from the conserved cysteine through the conserved F or W. Fields, in order: J gene, V gene, CDR3 protein.

>TRBJ1-3|TRBV7-8
CASSVGSISGNTIYF
>TRBJ2-2|TRBV5-1
CASSLALQGGTGELFF
>TRBJ2-5|TRBV7-2
CASSPLRGQETQYF
>TRBJ2-1|TRBV5-1
CASSLALGNEQFF
>TRBJ1-1|TRBV30
CARQSGPALNTEAFF
>TRBJ1-1|TRBV12-3/TRBV12-4
CASSFDRGEVEAFF
>TRBJ1-2|TRBV6-1
CASSPRMGGVYGYTF
>TRBJ2-7|TRBV12-3/TRBV12-4
CASRLTSGGNYEQYF
>TRBJ2-5|TRBV5-1
CASSPAGTQETQYF
>TRBJ2-5|TRBV30
CAWGRDRGQETQYF
>TRBJ2-7|TRBV12-3/TRBV12-4
CASSRRDEQYF
>TRBJ2-5|TRBV12-3/TRBV12-4
CASSVAGAQETQYF
>TRBJ1-1|TRBV5-1
CASSWDGPEAFF
>TRBJ1-5|TRBV2
CASSETLQGFSNQPQHF
>TRBJ1-1|TRBV24-1
CATSDLQGRAFF
>TRBJ2-1|TRBV15
CATSRILAGGGGEQFF